This entry lists 30 T cell receptor beta chains sequenced from one sample in a study of control samples from healthy donors and cancer patients. Profiling relied on immunoSEQ multiplex PCR, and the TCRdb table lists in-frame clones only, not all of them. Counted here are under 150,000 clones, roughly 89% occurring once; the ten biggest clones make up about 11%. Sequenced input: blood. These receptors all stem from a man younger than 45 in good health.

The chain links TRBV4-1 to TRBJ1-6; D uncertain. The CDR3 contains 14 residues. Germline V lookup: CDR1 MGHRA, CDR2 YSYEKL. Trimming stripped 2 bases from V and 11 bases from J, with 13 bases between. The CDR3 nucleotides read TGCGCCAGCAGCCAATTTTCGGGGTTTCCACCCCTCCACTTT. The encoded protein is CASSQFSGFPPLHF.

This clone showed up just once. The V and J genes are TRBV2 and TRBJ1-2, with TRBD1 identical over 10 bases. The CDR3 contains 16 residues. The germline V gene has CDR1 SNHLY and CDR2 FYNNEI. V lost 8 bases and J lost 5; bases outside the gene matches: 14. The CDR3, as DNA: TGTGCCAGCCGACCCGACAGGGGGCAAAGGAATTATGGCTACACCTTC. This translates into CASRPDRGQRNYGYTF. The whole variable domain, remainder taken from reference TRBV2 and TRBJ1-2, is EPEVTQTPSHQVTQMGQEVILRCVPISNHLYFYWYRQILGQKVEFLVSFYNNEISEKSEIFDDQFSVERPDGSNFTLKIRSTKLEDSAMYFCASRPDRGQRNYGYTFGSGTRLTVV.

V gene TRBV6-5 combines with J gene TRBJ2-7, with TRBD1 matching over 10 bases. The junction had 9 bases not matched to a gene; V was cut back by 5 bases and J by 5 bases. The CDR3 has 15 residues. From germline, CDR1 is MNHEY and CDR2 SVGAGI. This CDR3 reads CASSLRQGASDEQYF. The CDR3 DNA sequence: TGTGCCAGCAGTCTCAGACAGGGGGCCTCGGACGAGCAGTACTTC.

V and J are TRBV7-9 and TRBJ2-3, with D unresolved. The CDR3 is 14 residues long. Deletions cut 2 bases from V and 2 bases from J, with 8 bases between. Germline loops: CDR1 SEHNR, CDR2 FQNEAQ (reference sequence). The CDR3 protein is CASSLTLPTDTQYF. The CDR3, as DNA: TGTGCCAGCAGCTTAACACTCCCCACAGATACGCAGTATTTT.

Ten or more counts support this clone. V is TRBV6-2 or TRBV6-3 and J is TRBJ1-2; tentative D call: TRBD1 (5 bases). Trimming shortened V by 3 bases and J by 7 bases, and 15 bases separated the two germline ends. The germline CDR1 and CDR2 sequences are MNHEY and SVGEGT. The length of the CDR3 is 14 residues. The CDR3 DNA reads as TGTGCCAGCAGTTATCCACAGGCGAACCCTGGCTACACCTTC. Protein: CASSYPQANPGYTF.

V usage is TRBV4-3 and J usage is TRBJ2-7; possible D gene TRBD2, 6 bases. There are 17 residues in the CDR3. V lost 3 bases, J lost 2 bases, and 20 bases lay in between. Germline-derived CDR1 and CDR2 are LGHNA and YSLEER. CDR3 protein: CASSHGGPAAPTYEQYF. CDR3 sequence (DNA): TGCGCCAGCAGCCACGGGGGACCAGCGGCCCCGACCTACGAGCAGTACTTC.

The V call is TRBV2, the J call TRBJ2-7; the match to TRBD2 covers 10 bases. The length of the CDR3 is 14 residues. Trimming took 2 bases from V and 6 from J; bases not matched to a gene: 4. The V gene's germline CDR1 is SNHLY and CDR2 FYNNEI. The CDR3 loop is CASSELAGVTEQYF. The DNA for the CDR3 is TGTGCCAGCAGTGAACTAGCGGGAGTAACCGAGCAGTACTTC. The whole variable domain, filled in from reference TRBV2 and TRBJ2-7, reads EPEVTQTPSHQVTQMGQEVILRCVPISNHLYFYWYRQILGQKVEFLVSFYNNEISEKSEIFDDQFSVERPDGSNFTLKIRSTKLEDSAMYFCASSELAGVTEQYFGPGTRLTVT.

The chain carries TRBV6-4 and TRBJ2-2; 10 nucleotides line up with TRBD2. Germline CDR1 reads MRHNA; CDR2 reads SNTAGT. V gave up 3 bases and J gave up 6 bases; unmatched junction bases: 4. This CDR3 region has 15 residues. The CDR3 sequence: CASSEASGSPGELFF. CDR3 DNA sequence: TGTGCCAGCAGTGAGGCTAGCGGGAGTCCCGGGGAGCTGTTTTTT.

The chain joins TRBV28 to TRBJ2-7, with D possibly TRBD1 on 6 matching bases. Germline loops: CDR1 MDHEN, CDR2 SYDVKM. The CDR3 runs 14 residues. The V end lost 7 bases, the J end lost 6 bases, and 19 bases lay between the germline ends. This chain's CDR3 is CASNHRTGPSEQYF. The CDR3 coding sequence is TGTGCCAGCAATCACCGAACAGGGCCCAGCGAGCAGTACTTC.

The chain couples TRBV7-8 to TRBJ2-1; possible D gene TRBD1, 5 bases. The CDR3 contains 16 residues. V lost 5 bases to trimming and J lost 3 bases, with 17 bases between them. Germline CDR1 and CDR2: SGHVS and FQNEAQ. The CDR3: CASSQIMTAYYNEQFF. The CDR3 DNA sequence: TGTGCCAGCAGCCAGATAATGACAGCCTACTACAATGAGCAGTTCTTC.

This chain connects TRBV11-3 to TRBJ2-1; no firm D call. V lost 2 bases and J lost 6, with 5 bases in between. CDR3 length: 12 amino acids. Germline CDR1 is SGHNT and CDR2 is YENEEA. CDR3 sequence (DNA): TGTGCCAGCAGCTTAAAAGCCAATGAGCAGTTCTTC. Its translation is CASSLKANEQFF.

V gene TRBV6-2 or TRBV6-3 combines with J gene TRBJ1-5; D may be TRBD1 (6 bases). The germline V gene has CDR1 MNHEY and CDR2 SVGEGT. Trimming removed 3 bases at V and 6 bases at J, with 15 bases between. This CDR3 is built from 15 residues. The CDR3 is CASSYGQGLGQPQHF. In DNA, the CDR3 is TGTGCCAGCAGTTATGGTCAGGGGCTGGGTCAGCCCCAGCATTTT.

The V and J genes are TRBV7-3 and TRBJ1-4; perhaps TRBD1 as D (5 bases). CDR3 length: 18 residues. With 1 base removed from V and 11 bases from J, the gap between germline ends came to 26 bases. The germline gives CDR1 SGHTA, CDR2 FQGTGA. Here the CDR3 reads CASSLMLVWGWGNVKLFF. As DNA, the CDR3 is TGTGCCAGCAGCTTAATGCTGGTGTGGGGGTGGGGAAATGTGAAACTGTTTTTT.

The chain couples TRBV7-9 to TRBJ2-1, with 9 positions matching TRBD1. The CDR3 sequence is 15 residues long. Germline V gene data show CDR1 as SEHNR and CDR2 as FQNEAQ (reference sequence). V gave up 4 bases and J gave up 4 bases; unmatched junction bases: 5. CDR3 residues: CASSSNDRGYNEQFF. In nucleotides, the CDR3 is TGTGCCAGCAGCTCTAACGACAGGGGGTACAATGAGCAGTTCTTC.

V is TRBV7-3 and J is TRBJ2-3; no firm D call. V shed 2 bases and J shed 5 bases, with 8 bases lying between them. This CDR3 spans 13 amino acids. Germline loops: CDR1 SGHTA, CDR2 FQGTGA. The CDR3 DNA follows: TGTGCCAGCAGCTTATGGCAGTTAGATACGCAGTATTTT. It encodes CASSLWQLDTQYF. Together with reference TRBV7-3 and TRBJ2-3, the CDR3 gives the full variable domain: GAGVSQTPSNKVTEKGKYVELRCDPISGHTALYWYRQSLGQGPEFLIYFQGTGAADDSGLPNDRFFAVRPEGSVSTLKIQRTERGDSAVYLCASSLWQLDTQYFGPGTRLTVL.

The chain employs TRBV5-5 and TRBJ2-7, with no clear D. The V gene's germline CDR1 is SGHKS and CDR2 YYEKEE (reference sequence). This CDR3 contains 13 residues. V was clipped by 2 bases and J by 6 bases, with 12 bases between them. CDR3 in amino acids: CASSFLVASEQYF. In nucleotides, the CDR3 is TGTGCCAGCAGCTTCCTGGTAGCTAGCGAGCAGTACTTC. Complete variable domain (other parts from reference TRBV5-5 and TRBJ2-7): DAGVTQSPTHLIKTRGQQVTLRCSPISGHKSVSWYQQVLGQGPQFIFQYYEKEERGRGNFPDRFSARQFPNYSSELNVNALLLGDSALYLCASSFLVASEQYFGPGTRLTVT.

This clone has just one count. The CDR3 here is CASSLRRSPGLAFSYEQYF. The DNA of the CDR3 is TGTGCCAGCAGTTTAAGGAGGAGTCCGGGACTAGCGTTCAGTTACGAGCAGTACTTC. The chain is built from TRBV27 and TRBJ2-7; 10 nucleotides line up with TRBD2. The CDR3 is 19 residues long. CDR1 is MNHEY and CDR2 is SMNVEV in the germline V gene (reference sequence). The V gene end was trimmed by 2 bases and the J gene end by 4 bases; junction bases not matched to a gene: 17.

The chain combines TRBV19 with TRBJ1-5; D gene ambiguous. In germline, CDR1 is LNHDA, CDR2 SQIVND (reference sequence). V dropped 7 bases and J dropped 2 bases, with 15 bases sitting between them. The CDR3 spans 15 residues. The CDR3 nucleotides are TGTGCCAGTACAGGCAGTAGGGAAGGCAATCAGCCCCAGCATTTT. This gives the protein CASTGSREGNQPQHF. Full variable domain (rest looked up from reference TRBV19 and TRBJ1-5): DGGITQSPKYLFRKEGQNVTLSCEQNLNHDAMYWYRQDPGQGLRLIYYSQIVNDFQKGDIAEGYSVSREKKESFPLTVTSAQKNPTAFYLCASTGSREGNQPQHFGDGTRLSIL.

The J gene is TRBJ2-1, the V gene TRBV7-3; 7 positions agree with TRBD2. The CDR3 totals 15 residues. V trimming: 5 bases; J trimming: 10 bases; junction bases outside the gene matches: 14. In germline, CDR1 is SGHTA, CDR2 FQGTGA. CDR3 loop: CASSLLRTSMAEQFF. The CDR3 DNA follows: TGTGCCAGCAGCCTACTCCGGACTAGTATGGCCGAGCAGTTCTTC.

The J gene is TRBJ2-1, the V gene TRBV28, with 9 bases aligning to TRBD1. Germline-derived CDR1 and CDR2 are MDHEN and SYDVKM. The CDR3 covers 18 residues. J was trimmed by 4 bases and V by 0 bases; bases with no gene match: 10. In DNA, the CDR3 is TGTGCCAGCAGTTTATGGAAACAGGGGGCGCCGGGGTACAATGAGCAGTTCTTC. It yields the protein CASSLWKQGAPGYNEQFF. Combining the CDR3 with reference TRBV28 and TRBJ2-1 gives the whole variable domain DVKVTQSSRYLVKRTGEKVFLECVQDMDHENMFWYRQDPGLGLRLIYFSYDVKMKEKGDIPEGYSVSREKKERFSLILESASTNQTSMYLCASSLWKQGAPGYNEQFFGPGTRLTVL.

The chain links TRBV6-5 to TRBJ1-6; perhaps TRBD1 as D (5 bases). V shed 2 bases and J shed 13 bases, with 18 bases lying between them. This CDR3 contains 15 residues. Germline V gene sequence: CDR1 MNHEY, CDR2 SVGAGI. CDR3 nucleotide sequence: TGTGCCAGCAGTTACGGGTGGACAACCAGATCCCCCCTCCACTTT. It encodes CASSYGWTTRSPLHF.

V gene TRBV9 combines with J gene TRBJ1-2; 9 nucleotides line up with TRBD1. CDR1 SGDLS and CDR2 YYNGEE come from the germline V gene. This CDR3 comprises 15 residues. The junction had 4 bases not matched to a gene; V was cut back by 0 bases and J by 4 bases. Written as DNA, the CDR3 is TGTGCCAGCAGCGTAGAAGGGACAGGGACCTATGGCTACACCTTC. Its translation: CASSVEGTGTYGYTF.

This sequence joins TRBV21-1 and TRBJ1-5; TRBD1, as called in the table, went unchecked against the DNA. TRBV21-1 is listed as a pseudogene. This CDR3 is built from 15 residues. DNA for the CDR3: TGTGCCAGCAGCAAAAGGTCCAGGATCAATCAGCCCCAGCATTTT. This translates into CASSKRSRINQPQHF.

The chain combines TRBV6-5 with TRBJ2-1; tentative D call: TRBD2 (5 bases). The CDR3 spans 14 residues. CDR1 and CDR2 (germline): MNHEY, SVGAGI. V gave up 0 bases and J gave up 7 bases, with 10 bases separating them. CDR3: CASSYSGVRNEQFF. CDR3 in DNA: TGTGCCAGCAGTTACTCGGGAGTTAGGAATGAGCAGTTCTTC.

A remark on this clone: Additional DNA sequences in this sample encode the identical CDR3. This chain uses TRBV27 with TRBJ2-7; D might be TRBD1 or TRBD2, each matching 5 bases. Germline loops: CDR1 MNHEY, CDR2 SMNVEV (reference sequence). CDR3 length: 13 amino acids. Trimming stripped 3 bases from V and 4 bases from J, with 10 bases between. CDR3 sequence (DNA): TGTGCCAGCAGTTTGTCGGGGCAGTACGAGCAGTACTTC. Protein sequence: CASSLSGQYEQYF.

The V call is TRBV15, the J call TRBJ2-2; D is perhaps TRBD1 (6 bases). CDR3 length: 15 residues. The germline CDR1 and CDR2 sequences are LNHNV and YYDKDF (reference sequence). V was clipped by 5 bases and J by 3 bases, with 13 bases between them. This chain's CDR3 is CATSVQGRDTGELFF. In DNA, the CDR3 is TGTGCCACCAGCGTACAGGGTCGAGACACCGGGGAGCTGTTTTTT.

This rearrangement joins TRBV30 to TRBJ1-6, with TRBD1 identical over 7 bases. The CDR3 runs 14 residues. J was trimmed by 6 bases and V by 5 bases; bases with no gene match: 7. Germline V gene lookup returns CDR1 GTSNPN and CDR2 SVGIG (reference sequence). CDR3 in amino acids: CAWERTGANSPLHF. The CDR3 DNA follows: TGTGCCTGGGAAAGGACAGGAGCTAATTCACCCCTCCACTTT.

In nucleotides, the CDR3 is TGTGCCAGCAGTGAAGCTGACGGCACCGGGGAGCTGTTTTTT. Translated: CASSEADGTGELFF. The chain has TRBV6-1 and TRBJ2-2; D remains unclear. Germline CDR1 reads MNHNS; CDR2 reads SASEGT. The CDR3 consists of 14 residues. V lost 0 bases, J lost 4 bases, and 6 bases lay in between.

The J gene is TRBJ2-3, the V gene TRBV4-2; D might be TRBD2 (6 bases). The V gene lost 0 bases and the J gene lost 1 base, with 11 bases spanning the gap. This CDR3 is built from 16 residues. In germline, CDR1 is LGHNA, CDR2 YNFKEQ. The CDR3 loop is CASSQEAGGGTDTQYF. The CDR3 DNA reads TGTGCCAGCAGCCAAGAAGCGGGTGGGGGCACAGATACGCAGTATTTT.

The genes are TRBV25-1 and TRBJ2-1; the match to TRBD2 covers 11 bases. CDR1 MGHDK and CDR2 SYGVNS come from the germline V gene. Trimming took 4 bases from V and 4 from J; bases not matched to a gene: 6. This CDR3 is built from 16 residues. CDR3 residues: CASSVSGRALYNEQFF. In DNA form, the CDR3 reads TGTGCCAGCAGTGTTAGCGGGAGGGCCTTGTACAATGAGCAGTTCTTC. Complete variable domain (other parts from reference TRBV25-1 and TRBJ2-1): EADIYQTPRYLVIGTGKKITLECSQTMGHDKMYWYQQDPGMELHLIHYSYGVNSTEKGDLSSESTVSRIRTEHFPLTLESARPSHTSQYLCASSVSGRALYNEQFFGPGTRLTVL.